This T cell receptor (beta chain) was recovered during a study of blood T cell repertoires in COVID-19. V shed 1 base, J shed 6 bases, and the junction held 9 bases outside the gene matches. Per the germline V gene, CDR1 is SGHRS and CDR2 is YFSETQ. The CDR3 contains 17 residues. As handled by the study authors: For nucleated cells, counts were estimated from reference gene primer amplification. Only in-frame clones appear in the TCRdb table, and some are missing; sequencing was by immunoSEQ multiplex PCR. D and trimming were read from the DNA, whereas the V and J calls and clone size are those reported in that table. The sample lists roughly 150,000 clones, about 80% occurring once. This clone was found a few times.

The gene calls are TRBV5-1 and TRBJ2-2, with 10 positions matching TRBD1. Sequencing was carried out using peripheral blood. This clonotype originated in a man between 65 and 80 years old with active or convalescent COVID-19. The CDR3 sequence: CASSLKKTGGASGELFF. The CDR3 bases are TGCGCCAGCAGCTTGAAAAAGACAGGGGGCGCTTCCGGGGAGCTGTTTTTT.